The 18 T cell receptor beta chains below were found in one sample sequenced in a study of neoadjuvant anti-PD-1 for oral cavity cancer. The protocol was immunoSEQ multiplex PCR, while the TCRdb copy is restricted to in-frame clones and leaves out a portion. The sample yields about 79,000 clones, about four fifths seen once. The starting material was PBMCs, obtained before nivolumab (anti-PD-1) treatment. These TCRs come from a person between 40 and 80 years old with oral cavity squamous cell carcinoma.

Turning to this clone: A read error is possible here, since a much larger clone lies one base away. The rearrangement links TRBV5-1 to TRBJ1-5; no firm D call. The CDR3 sequence is 13 residues long. Germline V gene lookup returns CDR1 SGHRS and CDR2 YFSETQ. V was trimmed by 0 bases and J by 5 bases, leaving 6 bases between them. DNA of the CDR3: TGCGCCAGCAGCTTGGATGGGGATCAGCCCCAGCATTTT. This sequence encodes CASSLDGDQPQHF. Based on the CDR3 plus reference TRBV5-1 and TRBJ1-5, the full variable domain is KAGVTQTPRYLIKTRGQQVTLSCSPISGHRSVSWYQQTPGQGLQFLFEYFSETQRNKGNFPGRFSGRQFSNSRSEMNVSTLELGDSALYLCASSLDGDQPQHFGDGTRLSIL.

The rearrangement links TRBV6-1 to TRBJ2-1; possible D gene TRBD2, 5 bases. The CDR3 loop spans 15 amino acids. Germline lookup yields CDR1 MNHNS and CDR2 SASEGT. Trimming took 2 bases from V and 1 from J, leaving 9 bases between them. CDR3 DNA: TGTGCCAGCAGTGAAATCGGAGGATCCTACAATGAGCAGTTCTTC. It yields the protein CASSEIGGSYNEQFF.

The J gene is TRBJ2-7, the V gene TRBV7-6, with a weak D call TRBD1 (5 bases). V was shortened by 5 bases and J by 2 bases, with 16 bases between the two germline ends. The CDR3 runs to 15 residues. The germline CDR1 and CDR2 sequences are SGHVS and FNYEAQ. The CDR3 loop is CASSADRILPYEQYF. The CDR3 nucleotides read TGTGCCAGCAGCGCCGACAGAATCCTCCCCTACGAGCAGTACTTC. Drawing the rest from reference TRBV7-6 and TRBJ2-7, the complete variable domain is GAGVSQSPRYKVTKRGQDVALRCDPISGHVSLYWYRQALGQGPEFLTYFNYEAQQDKSGLPNDRFSAERPEGSISTLTIQRTEQRDSAMYRCASSADRILPYEQYFGPGTRLTVT.

This chain links TRBV10-2 with TRBJ2-2; 7 positions agree with TRBD2. Trimming took 7 bases from V and 6 from J; bases not matched to a gene: 5. This CDR3 is built from 13 residues. The germline V gene has CDR1 WSHSY and CDR2 SAAADI. CDR3 DNA: TGCGCCAGCAATGGACTAGGGGCCGGGGAGCTGTTTTTT. Encoded protein: CASNGLGAGELFF.

The J gene is TRBJ1-3, the V gene TRBV4-1; D unclear. Germline lookup yields CDR1 MGHRA and CDR2 YSYEKL. V gave up 3 bases and J gave up 6 bases, with 21 bases separating them. This CDR3 region has 17 residues. CDR3 DNA: TGCGCCAGCAGCCAGCACGGTTGGAGTGTAGAACCAAACACCATATATTTT. It yields the protein CASSQHGWSVEPNTIYF.

J is TRBJ1-2 and V is TRBV6-1; D ambiguous. CDR1 and CDR2 (germline): MNHNS, SASEGT. V was shortened by 0 bases and J by 0 bases, with 8 bases between the two germline ends. The CDR3 runs to 15 residues. The CDR3 sequence: CASSEALAANYGYTF. The CDR3 nucleotides are TGTGCCAGCAGTGAAGCGCTGGCCGCTAACTATGGCTACACCTTC.

This sequence joins TRBV4-1 and TRBJ2-7; D is unresolved. The V gene's germline CDR1 is MGHRA and CDR2 YSYEKL. The CDR3 length is 14 residues. Deletions cut 2 bases from V and 1 base from J, with 9 bases between. CDR3 nucleotides: TGCGCCAGCAGCCAACCCGGTCGGTCCTACGAGCAGTACTTC. Protein product: CASSQPGRSYEQYF.

The chain links TRBV7-3 to TRBJ1-4; D gene unclear. The V gene lost 1 base and the J gene lost 4 bases, with 10 bases spanning the gap. From germline, CDR1 is SGHTA and CDR2 FQGTGA. This CDR3 region has 15 residues. This CDR3 reads CASSLNGRLNEKLFF. The CDR3 region has the DNA TGTGCCAGCAGCTTAAACGGGCGTCTTAATGAAAAACTGTTTTTT. Together with reference TRBV7-3 and TRBJ1-4, the CDR3 gives the full variable domain: GAGVSQTPSNKVTEKGKYVELRCDPISGHTALYWYRQSLGQGPEFLIYFQGTGAADDSGLPNDRFFAVRPEGSVSTLKIQRTERGDSAVYLCASSLNGRLNEKLFFGSGTQLSVL.

This clone is medium-sized. This rearrangement joins TRBV29-1 to TRBJ1-2; D remains unclear. With 3 bases removed from V and 6 bases from J, the gap between germline ends came to 2 bases. Germline V gene sequence: CDR1 SQVTM, CDR2 ANQGSEA. The CDR3 is 9 residues long. The CDR3 DNA reads TGCAGCGTTGAGGATGGCTACACCTTC. Translation: CSVEDGYTF.

In the case of this clone: Other DNA sequences in this sample translate to the same CDR3. The chain combines TRBV5-1 with TRBJ2-2; no reliable D call. With 3 bases removed from V and 2 bases from J, the gap between germline ends came to 2 bases. Germline assignment: CDR1 SGHRS and CDR2 YFSETQ. CDR3 length: 12 amino acids. CDR3 protein: CASSYNTGELFF. The CDR3 DNA reads TGCGCCAGCAGCTACAACACCGGGGAGCTGTTTTTT. The whole variable domain, filled in from reference TRBV5-1 and TRBJ2-2, reads KAGVTQTPRYLIKTRGQQVTLSCSPISGHRSVSWYQQTPGQGLQFLFEYFSETQRNKGNFPGRFSGRQFSNSRSEMNVSTLELGDSALYLCASSYNTGELFFGEGSRLTVL.

The CDR3 region has the DNA TGTGCCAGCAAAGTGCTTAGCGGGGGGAACCAAGAGACCCAGTACTTC. It translates to CASKVLSGGNQETQYF. This rearrangement joins TRBV2 to TRBJ2-5, with 10 bases identical to TRBD2. With V trimmed by 7 bases and J by 0 bases, 8 bases remained unmatched. The CDR3 has 16 amino acids. Germline lookup yields CDR1 SNHLY and CDR2 FYNNEI. Together with reference TRBV2 and TRBJ2-5, the CDR3 gives the full variable domain: EPEVTQTPSHQVTQMGQEVILRCVPISNHLYFYWYRQILGQKVEFLVSFYNNEISEKSEIFDDQFSVERPDGSNFTLKIRSTKLEDSAMYFCASKVLSGGNQETQYFGPGTRLLVL.

The rearrangement joins TRBV4-1 to TRBJ1-2; possible D gene TRBD1, 6 bases. Germline CDR1 is MGHRA and CDR2 is YSYEKL. V was pared by 1 base and J by 5 bases, with 14 bases between. This CDR3 region has 15 residues. In DNA form, the CDR3 reads TGCGCCAGCAGCCAAGTGGGGGGGCGCAGGTATGGCTACACCTTC. Protein: CASSQVGGRRYGYTF.

The V and J genes are TRBV5-1 and TRBJ2-3, with no clear D. Germline V gene lookup returns CDR1 SGHRS and CDR2 YFSETQ. Between the trimmed V and J ends, which lost 0 bases and 2 bases, there was a span of 13 bases. CDR3 size: 16 residues. CDR3 sequence (DNA): TGCGCCAGCAGCTTGGATCCCGGTATACTCACAGATACGCAGTATTTT. This sequence encodes CASSLDPGILTDTQYF.

This chain uses TRBV18 with TRBJ2-7; D remains unclear. The CDR3 contains 12 residues. CDR1 KGHSH and CDR2 LQKENI come from the germline V gene. The V end lost 3 bases, the J end lost 6 bases, and 9 bases lay between the germline ends. CDR3 in DNA: TGTGCCAGCTCACCCTTGGGTGGCGAGCAGTACTTC. Encoded protein: CASSPLGGEQYF.

This clone appeared a few times. The rearrangement uses TRBV7-9 and TRBJ1-1; D unclear. V was cut by 1 base and J by 6 bases, with 9 bases left in between. CDR1 is SEHNR, CDR2 FQNEAQ, per germline (reference sequence). This CDR3 is built from 13 residues. The CDR3 reads CASSLGAVAEAFF. CDR3 DNA: TGTGCCAGCAGCTTAGGGGCGGTGGCTGAAGCTTTCTTT.

The chain employs TRBV4-1 and TRBJ2-1; D is undetermined. Germline V gene lookup returns CDR1 MGHRA and CDR2 YSYEKL. This CDR3 contains 17 residues. The V end was cut by 0 bases, the J end by 2 bases, with 14 bases between. CDR3 protein: CASSQDRVLTPYNEQFF. CDR3 nucleotide sequence: TGCGCCAGCAGCCAAGATAGGGTACTCACACCCTACAATGAGCAGTTCTTC.

V usage is TRBV5-1 and J usage is TRBJ2-1; 12 bases match TRBD2. CDR1 and CDR2 (germline): SGHRS, YFSETQ. Trimming took 3 bases from V and 6 from J; bases not matched to a gene: 7. CDR3 size: 16 residues. The DNA of the CDR3 is TGCGCCAGCAGCTCAGCCGAGACTAGCGGGAGCAATGAGCAGTTCTTC. Translated, it gives CASSSAETSGSNEQFF.

The chain recombines TRBV6-5 with TRBJ2-7; the D is unclear. V was pared by 4 bases and J by 3 bases, with 13 bases between. In germline, CDR1 is MNHEY, CDR2 SVGAGI. The CDR3 contains 14 residues. The DNA for the CDR3 is TGTGCCAGCAGTTTAACGACGGATTACTACGAGCAGTACTTC. This translates into CASSLTTDYYEQYF.